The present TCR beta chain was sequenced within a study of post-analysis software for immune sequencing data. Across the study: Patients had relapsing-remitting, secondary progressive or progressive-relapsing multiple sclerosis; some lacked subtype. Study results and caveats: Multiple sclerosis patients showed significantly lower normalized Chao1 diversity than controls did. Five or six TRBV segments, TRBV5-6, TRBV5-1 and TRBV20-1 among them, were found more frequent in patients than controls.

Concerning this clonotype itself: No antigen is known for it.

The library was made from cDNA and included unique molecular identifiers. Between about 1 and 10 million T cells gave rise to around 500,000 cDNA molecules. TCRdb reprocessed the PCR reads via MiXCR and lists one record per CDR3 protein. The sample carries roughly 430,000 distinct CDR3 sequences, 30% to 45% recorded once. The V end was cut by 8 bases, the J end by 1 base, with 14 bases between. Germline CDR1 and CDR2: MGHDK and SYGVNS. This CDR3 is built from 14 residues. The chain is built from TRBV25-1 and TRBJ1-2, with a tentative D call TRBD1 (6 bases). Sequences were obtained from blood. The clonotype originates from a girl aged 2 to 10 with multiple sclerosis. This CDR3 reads CASLETGINYGYTF. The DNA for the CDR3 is TGTGCCAGCCTAGAAACAGGGATTAACTATGGCTACACCTTC.